This T cell receptor (beta chain) derives from a study of identical twins (dated by TCRdb to about 2016). The study in broad terms: To test whether fetal clonotypes persist, the study used deep sequencing on TCR alpha and beta repertoires from monozygotic twins, unrelated adults of various ages, and cord blood. Replicate twin experiments were performed at different times using different library preparation protocols to rule out contamination.

The full study reports these points: Zero-insertion analyses could be partly confounded by invariant T cells such as MAIT and iNKT, though diverse VJ usage argued against such confounding for most clonotypes. Compared with coincidental sharing between unrelated individuals, an excess of low generation-probability sequences was observed among out-of-frame TCR alpha sequences shared between twins. Fewer insertions were carried by abundant cord blood beta clonotypes, a similar but weaker trend appeared in young adult naive repertoires, and no such trend appeared in memory repertoires. Because the same donors could not be followed over many years, conclusions were based on cross-sectional statistical analysis. The excess sharing between twins in beta out-of-frame sequences was weaker because fewer shared sequences reduced the signal-to-noise ratio. Recombination models systematically underestimated out-of-frame TCR alpha sharing in monozygotic twins but agreed with sharing between unrelated individuals.

This clonotype was recorded a few times. Its antigen is currently not known. Base qualities are not at hand, and no much larger clone is one base apart. The CDR3 starts with the cysteine, ends with the phenylalanine, and has 16 residues. This entry keeps only the CDR3 DNA: 48 bases, framed from base 1. In the germline V gene, CDR1 corresponds to SGHRS and CDR2 to YFSETQ. V is clipped by 0 bases and J by 8 bases, and the sequence between their germline boundaries is 20 bases long. The method behind the library was 5' RACE. The sequencer was an Illumina HiSeq 2000. Template switching introduced a universal primer binding site; the final cDNA contained a unique molecular identifier, enabling accurate counting of TCR cDNA molecules. First-strand cDNA for TCR alpha and beta chains was synthesized from specific primers in the conserved constant-segment region. Each cDNA library was double barcoded, with a SMART-Mk sample barcode plus Illumina barcodes, to control for contamination. TruSeq adapter sequences along with Illumina sample barcodes were introduced in two successive PCR steps. TCR alpha and beta cDNA libraries were sequenced on the Illumina HiSeq platform with custom primers. The original methods were these. Raw reads were processed with MiGEC to extract unique molecular identifiers, and MiXCR was used to determine CDR3 positions. Recombination models were inferred per individual with the repgenHMM and IGoR tools using an EM algorithm. The tcR package in R was used for shared clonotype analysis, with sharing normalized by the product of cloneset sizes. Out-of-frame nonproductive sequences were analyzed to study raw recombination free of thymic and clonal selection effects. TCRdb reprocessed the public reads (quality trimming at Q25 with fastp, clone calling with MiXCR) and kept in-frame beta chains. Merged by CDR3 protein, the rows form single entries marked with the most common genes and DNA. TCRdb's processing, not the authors' own work, is the source of the V and J calls. The sample table records about 730,000 distinct CDR3 sequences; about 20% of these occur just once. The leading ten clones occupy around 4.4% of the sample.

All donors were healthy Caucasians. The twin cohort consisted of three pairs of female monozygotic twins, all aged roughly 18 to 29 years. The RNA used for TCR libraries was isolated from peripheral blood mononuclear cells. The same data also went into a second study, on T cells expressing NK-cell markers. As described in the second report: Under 10 donors provided sorted CD3+CD56+NKG2C+, CD3+CD56+NKG2C- and CD3+CD56-NKG2C+ T-cell subsets, whose TCR beta-chain repertoires were profiled. Among the eight sequenced donors, seven were HCMV-seropositive and one was HCMV-seronegative. In several experiments an anti-gammadeltaTCR antibody was added to restrict sorting to alphabetaTCR-expressing T cells. In several donors, the dominant CD3+CD56+NKG2C+ clonotypes were found to rank among the top 10 CD8+ clonotypes and to make up 1.0-7.0% of CD8+ T cells. Those dominant clonotypes were again the most abundant among CD3+CD56-NKG2C+ cells in several donors, at roughly 28.3-60.1%. Whether the expanded NKG2C-expressing T cell clones were specific for HCMV antigens was left unclear. The eight sequenced donors were randomly selected healthy volunteers, three men and five women. A commercial ELISA kit detecting HCMV-specific IgG in serum was used to determine HCMV serostatus. For five or six donors, bulk peripheral blood T-cell repertoires were also sequenced from unsorted PBMC. MIGEC handled demultiplexing of the reads and grouping by UMI, while MiTCR was used to assemble and quantify clonotypes. To exclude erroneous sequences, only TCR cDNA sequences supported by at least two reads were retained. Downstream repertoire analysis used the tcR package, and clonotypes were matched across fractions by CDR3 nucleotide sequence plus V segment. VDJmatch was used to annotate antigen specificity against VDJdb, with one amino acid substitution in CDR3 allowed.

This receptor was obtained from a woman aged 18-35 years in good health. The sequence links TRBV5-1 to TRBJ1-2; TRBD1 is possibly the D segment (5 matching bases). The sample was PBMCs. The base sequence is TGCGCCAGCAGCTTGGAGTCTGGAGGGGTATTGGAGGGCTACACCTTC. Protein translation: CASSLESGGVLEGYTF.